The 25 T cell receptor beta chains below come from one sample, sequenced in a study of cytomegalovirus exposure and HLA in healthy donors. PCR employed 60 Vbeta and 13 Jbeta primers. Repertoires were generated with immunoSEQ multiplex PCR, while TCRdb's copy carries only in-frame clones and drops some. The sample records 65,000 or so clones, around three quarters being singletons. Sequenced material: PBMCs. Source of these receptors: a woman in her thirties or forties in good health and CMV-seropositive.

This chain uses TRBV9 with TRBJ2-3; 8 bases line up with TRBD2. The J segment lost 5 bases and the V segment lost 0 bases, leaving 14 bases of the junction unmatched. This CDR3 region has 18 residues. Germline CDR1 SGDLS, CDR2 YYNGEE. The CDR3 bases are TGTGCCAGCAGCGTAGAGCCTGGAGGCGGGGGGTGGGGAGATACGCAGTATTTT. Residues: CASSVEPGGGGWGDTQYF.

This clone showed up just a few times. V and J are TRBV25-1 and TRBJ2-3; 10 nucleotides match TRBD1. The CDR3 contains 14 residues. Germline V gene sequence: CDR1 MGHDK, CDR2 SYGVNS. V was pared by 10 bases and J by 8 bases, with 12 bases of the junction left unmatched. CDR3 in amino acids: CATWGTGVITTQYF. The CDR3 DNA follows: TGTGCCACCTGGGGGACAGGGGTAATAACTACGCAGTATTTT.

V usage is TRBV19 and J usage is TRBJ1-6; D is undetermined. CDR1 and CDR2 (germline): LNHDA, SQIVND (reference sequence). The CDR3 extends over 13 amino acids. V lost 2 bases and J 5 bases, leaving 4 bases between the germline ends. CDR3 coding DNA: TGTGCCAGTAGTATATCTGATAATTCACCCCTCCACTTT. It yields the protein CASSISDNSPLHF.

The CDR3, as DNA: TGTGCCAGCAGCGGAGTGAGAGGGGCCAACGTCCTGACTTTC. It is translated as CASSGVRGANVLTF. V and J are TRBV5-6 and TRBJ2-6, with D uncertain. This CDR3 has 14 residues. Germline CDR1 and CDR2: SGHDT and YYEEEE. V lost 4 bases and J lost 4, with 9 bases in between. The full variable domain, completed using reference TRBV5-6 and TRBJ2-6, is DAGVTQSPTHLIKTRGQQVTLRCSPKSGHDTVSWYQQALGQGPQFIFQYYEEEERQRGNFPDRFSGHQFPNYSSELNVNALLLGDSALYLCASSGVRGANVLTFGAGSRLTVL.

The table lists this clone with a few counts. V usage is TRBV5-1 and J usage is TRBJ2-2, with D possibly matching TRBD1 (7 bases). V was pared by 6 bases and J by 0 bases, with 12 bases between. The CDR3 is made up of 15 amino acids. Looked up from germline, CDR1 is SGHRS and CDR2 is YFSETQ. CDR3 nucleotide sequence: TGCGCCAGCAATGCGGGACAGACGAACACCGGGGAGCTGTTTTTT. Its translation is CASNAGQTNTGELFF.

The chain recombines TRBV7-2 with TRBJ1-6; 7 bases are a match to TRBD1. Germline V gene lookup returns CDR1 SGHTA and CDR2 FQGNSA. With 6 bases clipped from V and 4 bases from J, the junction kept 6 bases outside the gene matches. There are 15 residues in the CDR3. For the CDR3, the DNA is TGTGCCAGCAGTGTAGAGGGACAGTATAATTCACCCCTCCACTTT. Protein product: CASSVEGQYNSPLHF.

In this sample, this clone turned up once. CDR3 protein: CATRPTGYTGELFF. The DNA of the CDR3 is TGTGCCACGAGACCGACAGGCTACACCGGGGAGCTGTTTTTT. This chain links TRBV6-1 with TRBJ2-2; TRBD1 is a possible D gene (6 bases). With 10 bases removed from V and 3 bases from J, the gap between germline ends came to 15 bases. Germline CDR1 and CDR2: MNHNS and SASEGT. The CDR3 contains 14 residues.

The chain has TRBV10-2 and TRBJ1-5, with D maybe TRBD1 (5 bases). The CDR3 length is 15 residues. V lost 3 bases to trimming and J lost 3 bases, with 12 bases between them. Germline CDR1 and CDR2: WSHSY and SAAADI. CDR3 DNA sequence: TGCGCCAGCAGTGACAGGGATAAGGACAATCAGCCCCAGCATTTT. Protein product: CASSDRDKDNQPQHF.

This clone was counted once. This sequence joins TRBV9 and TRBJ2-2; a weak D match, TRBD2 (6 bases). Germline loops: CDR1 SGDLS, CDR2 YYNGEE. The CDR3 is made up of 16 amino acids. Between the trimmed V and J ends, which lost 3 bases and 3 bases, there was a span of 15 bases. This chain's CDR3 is CASSARDFRDTGELFF. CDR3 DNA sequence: TGTGCCAGCAGCGCCCGGGACTTTAGGGACACCGGGGAGCTGTTTTTT.

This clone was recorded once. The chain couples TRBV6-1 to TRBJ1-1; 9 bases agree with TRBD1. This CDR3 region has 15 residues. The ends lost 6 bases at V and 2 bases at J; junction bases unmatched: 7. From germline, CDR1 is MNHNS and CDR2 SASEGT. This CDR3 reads CASRGTGRSNTEAFF. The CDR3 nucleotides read TGTGCCAGCAGAGGGACAGGGAGATCTAACACTGAAGCTTTCTTT.

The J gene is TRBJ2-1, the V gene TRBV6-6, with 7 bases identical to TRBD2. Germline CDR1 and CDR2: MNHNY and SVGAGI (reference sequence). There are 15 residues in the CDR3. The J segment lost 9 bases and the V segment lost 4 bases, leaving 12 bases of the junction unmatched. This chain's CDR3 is CASSSGIGSSGEQFF. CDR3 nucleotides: TGTGCCAGCAGTTCCGGGATTGGTTCTAGCGGTGAGCAGTTCTTC.

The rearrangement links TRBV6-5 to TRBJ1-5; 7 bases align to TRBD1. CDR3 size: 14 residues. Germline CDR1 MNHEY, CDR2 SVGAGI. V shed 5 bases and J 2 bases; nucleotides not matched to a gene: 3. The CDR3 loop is CASSRQGGNQPQHF. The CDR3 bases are TGTGCCAGCAGTAGACAGGGTGGCAATCAGCCCCAGCATTTT.

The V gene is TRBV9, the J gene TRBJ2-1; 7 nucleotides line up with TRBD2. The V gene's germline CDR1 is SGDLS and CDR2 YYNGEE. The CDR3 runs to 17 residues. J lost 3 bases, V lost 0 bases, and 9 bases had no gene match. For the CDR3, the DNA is TGTGCCAGCAGCGTAGGACGAGCGGGGCCCTTCTACAATGAGCAGTTCTTC. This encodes CASSVGRAGPFYNEQFF. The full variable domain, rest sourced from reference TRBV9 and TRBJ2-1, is DSGVTQTPKHLITATGQRVTLRCSPRSGDLSVYWYQQSLDQGLQFLIQYYNGEERAKGNILERFSAQQFPDLHSELNLSSLELGDSALYFCASSVGRAGPFYNEQFFGPGTRLTVL.

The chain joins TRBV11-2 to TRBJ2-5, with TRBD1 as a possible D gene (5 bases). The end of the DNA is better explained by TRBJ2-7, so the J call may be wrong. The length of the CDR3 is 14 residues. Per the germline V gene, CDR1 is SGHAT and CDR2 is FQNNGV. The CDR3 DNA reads TGTGCCAGCAGCTTAGTCAGGGTAGCATACGAGCAGTACTTC. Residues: CASSLVRVAYEQYF.

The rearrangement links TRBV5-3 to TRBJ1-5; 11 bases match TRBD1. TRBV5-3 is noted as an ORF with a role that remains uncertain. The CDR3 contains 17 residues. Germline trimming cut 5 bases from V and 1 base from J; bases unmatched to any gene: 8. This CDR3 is CARRRDRGVLSNQPQHF. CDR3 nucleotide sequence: TGTGCCAGAAGACGGGACAGGGGGGTTTTGAGCAATCAGCCCCAGCATTTT.

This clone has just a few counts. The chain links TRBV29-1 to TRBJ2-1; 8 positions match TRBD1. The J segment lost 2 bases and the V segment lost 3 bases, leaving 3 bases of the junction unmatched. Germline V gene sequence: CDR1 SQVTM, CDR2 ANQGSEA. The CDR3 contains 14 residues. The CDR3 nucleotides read TGCAGCGTTGACTGGGGACAGGCCTACAATGAGCAGTTCTTC. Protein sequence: CSVDWGQAYNEQFF.

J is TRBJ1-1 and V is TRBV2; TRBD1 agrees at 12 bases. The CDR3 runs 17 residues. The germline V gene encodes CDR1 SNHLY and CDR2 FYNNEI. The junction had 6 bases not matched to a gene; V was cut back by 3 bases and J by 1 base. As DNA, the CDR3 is TGTGCCAGCAGTGAGGGGACAGGGGGCCGAGGGAACACTGAAGCTTTCTTT. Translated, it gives CASSEGTGGRGNTEAFF.

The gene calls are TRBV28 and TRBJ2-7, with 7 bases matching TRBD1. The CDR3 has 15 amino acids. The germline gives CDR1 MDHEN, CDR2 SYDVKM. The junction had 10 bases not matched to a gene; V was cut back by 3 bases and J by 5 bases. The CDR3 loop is CASSFGKGAIHEQYF. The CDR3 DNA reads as TGTGCCAGCAGTTTCGGCAAGGGGGCGATACACGAGCAGTACTTC.

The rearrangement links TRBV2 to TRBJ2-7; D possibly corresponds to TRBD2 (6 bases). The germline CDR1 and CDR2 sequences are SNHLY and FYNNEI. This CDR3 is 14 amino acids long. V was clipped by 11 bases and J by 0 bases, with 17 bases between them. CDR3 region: CAGGTLRGSYEQYF. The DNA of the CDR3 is TGTGCCGGCGGGACCTTAAGGGGCTCCTACGAGCAGTACTTC.

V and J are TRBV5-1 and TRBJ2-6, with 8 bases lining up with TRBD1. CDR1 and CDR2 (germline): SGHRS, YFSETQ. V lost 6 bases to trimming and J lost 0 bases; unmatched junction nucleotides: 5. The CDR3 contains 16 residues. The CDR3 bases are TGCGCCAGCATGCAGGGGGCGAACTCTGGGGCCAACGTCCTGACTTTC. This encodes CASMQGANSGANVLTF.

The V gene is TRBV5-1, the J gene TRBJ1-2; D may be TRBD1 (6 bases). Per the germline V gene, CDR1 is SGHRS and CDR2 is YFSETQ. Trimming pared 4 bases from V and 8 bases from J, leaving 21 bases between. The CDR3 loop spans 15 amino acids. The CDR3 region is CASSPLARGARGYTF. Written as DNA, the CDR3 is TGCGCCAGCAGCCCTCTTGCTCGGGGGGCGCGGGGCTACACCTTC.

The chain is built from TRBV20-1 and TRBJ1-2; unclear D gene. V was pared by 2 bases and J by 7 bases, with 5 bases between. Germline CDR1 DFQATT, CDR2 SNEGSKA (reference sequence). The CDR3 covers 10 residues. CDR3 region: CSARNGGYTF. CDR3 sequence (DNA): TGCAGTGCTAGAAACGGTGGCTACACCTTC.

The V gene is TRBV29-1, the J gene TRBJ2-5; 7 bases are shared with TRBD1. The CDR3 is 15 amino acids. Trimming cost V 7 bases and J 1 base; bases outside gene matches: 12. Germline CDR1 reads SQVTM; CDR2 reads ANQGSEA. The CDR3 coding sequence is TGCAGCGCCGCAGGGGGACGGGCATCCCAAGAGACCCAGTACTTC. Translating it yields CSAAGGRASQETQYF.

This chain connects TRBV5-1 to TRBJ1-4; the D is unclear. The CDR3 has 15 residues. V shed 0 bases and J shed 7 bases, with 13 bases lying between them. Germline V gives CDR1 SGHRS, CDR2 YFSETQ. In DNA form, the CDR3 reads TGCGCCAGCAGCTTGGCCGGGAGAACGGGTGAAAAACTGTTTTTT. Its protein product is CASSLAGRTGEKLFF.

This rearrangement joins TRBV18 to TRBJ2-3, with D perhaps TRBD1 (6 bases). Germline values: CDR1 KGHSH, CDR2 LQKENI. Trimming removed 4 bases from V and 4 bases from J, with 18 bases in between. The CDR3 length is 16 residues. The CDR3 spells CASSLKGAGDSDTQYF. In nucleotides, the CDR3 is TGTGCCAGCTCACTCAAAGGGGCAGGGGATTCAGATACGCAGTATTTT.